This TCR beta chain is from a study of OX40 agonist ivuxolimab in advanced cancers. The table came from immunoSEQ multiplex PCR; TCRdb's copy has only in-frame clones and leaves some out. The top ten hold roughly 1.6% of the sample, which has tens of thousands of clones, about 86% seen once. Unmatched junction bases numbered 7, after V lost 1 base and J lost 7 bases. CDR1 and CDR2 from the germline V gene are PRHDT and FYEKMQ (reference sequence). CDR3 length equals 14 residues. This receptor was obtained from an adult with an advanced solid tumor such as melanoma, head and neck, liver or kidney cancer. The chain carries TRBV13 and TRBJ2-7, with 7 bases that match TRBD1. Sequencing was performed on CD4+ or CD8+ T cells sorted from blood, taken in a trial of the OX40 agonist ivuxolimab. The CDR3 spells CASSLAGNRGEQYF. In DNA, the CDR3 is TGTGCCAGCAGCTTAGCCGGGAACAGGGGAGAGCAGTACTTC.